This TCR beta chain was sequenced in a study of OX40 agonist ivuxolimab in advanced cancers. Study-level background: An agonistic human IgG2 monoclonal antibody against OX40 (CD134) was given. Melanoma, hepatocellular carcinoma, head and neck or renal cell cancer occurred in dose-escalation patients.

Sequencing used immunoSEQ multiplex PCR; TCRdb keeps in-frame clones, though not all of them. The table includes about 69,000 clones, around 90% detected once. V lost 3 bases and J lost 2, with 4 bases in between. The CDR3 totals 12 residues. Germline V lookup: CDR1 ENHRY, CDR2 SYGVKD. The origin of this receptor is an adult with an advanced solid tumor such as melanoma, head and neck, liver or kidney cancer. The chain is built from TRBV10-3 and TRBJ1-2; D gene unclear. The material was CD4+ or CD8+ T cells sorted from blood, obtained in a trial of the OX40 agonist ivuxolimab. CDR3 residues: CAISEGNYGYTF. The CDR3 DNA is TGTGCCATCAGTGAAGGGAACTATGGCTACACCTTC.